Sequencing of this TCR beta chain was carried out in a study of vaccination and CD4 T cells after COVID-19. Study context: The cells were exposed to overlapping spike peptides originating from SARS-CoV-2, HCoV-NL63, HCoV-OC43 and HCoV-229E for stimulation.

V was trimmed by 1 base and J by 3 bases, leaving 13 bases between them. CDR1 and CDR2 from the germline V gene are SGHTS and YDEGEE. The CDR3 consists of 15 residues. Regarding this clonotype: The antigen is unknown.

Noted treatment: 10-day PBMC culture with coronavirus spike peptide pools or control peptides (ViraFEST assay). Each well held over 1.5 million PBMCs in IL-2 (around 10 IU/ml) medium with 8.5 to 10 ug/ml peptide pools. An Oncomine TCR Beta short-read assay was used to sequence the DNA from cultured CD4+ T cells. It was cultured CD4+ T cells from which genomic DNA was extracted. TCRdb reprocessed the PCR reads via MiXCR and lists one record per CDR3 protein. Of a few thousand distinct CDR3 sequences listed, about 20% were seen once; the top ten hold roughly a quarter. The rearrangement uses TRBV5-8 and TRBJ1-2; D remains unclear. Sequenced input: CD4+ T cells from blood, cultured in vitro. The TCR was taken from a human donor who had recovered from COVID-19. In DNA, the CDR3 is TGTGCCAGCAGCTTGCTGGGCACCGAATACTATGGCTACACCTTC. Its protein is CASSLLGTEYYGYTF.